A selection of T cell receptor beta chains follows, all from one sample in a study of CD8 T cells in ankylosing spondylitis. TCRdb re-derived calls from the 5' RACE reads in MiXCR, one entry per CDR3 protein. The sample has 500,000 or so distinct CDR3 sequences, approximately 5% seen once. Sequencing used blood, either unsorted or a sorted T cell fraction (not recorded which). These receptors originate from a male donor with ankylosing spondylitis. The CDR3 runs from the conserved cysteine through the conserved F or W. A D gene is named only where the DNA matches it firmly. Rows give clone size only sometimes, using once, few, many, or a class for an expanded clone.

v_call	j_call	d_call	clone_size	cdr3_aa	cdr3_nt
TRBV5-1	TRBJ2-5	-	-	CASSLFPAGETQYF	TGCGCCAGCAGCTTGTTTCCGGCAGGGGAGACCCAGTACTTC
TRBV7-2	TRBJ2-3	-	many	CASSLIGTPSTDTQYF	TGTGCCAGCAGCTTAATCGGAACTCCTAGCACAGATACGCAGTATTTT
TRBV7-9	TRBJ2-7	TRBD2	many	CASSPDLAVYEQYF	TGTGCCAGCAGCCCCGACCTAGCGGTCTACGAGCAGTACTTC
TRBV7-9	TRBJ2-2	-	many	CASSLQVNGELFF	TGTGCCAGCAGCTTACAAGTCAACGGGGAGCTGTTTTTT
TRBV24-1	TRBJ2-5	-	many	CATSTTAGSGETQYF	TGTGCCACCAGTACTACCGCTGGCAGTGGAGAGACCCAGTACTTC
TRBV7-2	TRBJ2-2	-	many	CASSSSTNTGELFF	TGTGCCAGCAGCTCTTCTACGAACACCGGGGAGCTGTTTTTT
TRBV11-2	TRBJ2-3	TRBD2	many	CASRPLAGVGTDTQYF	TGTGCCAGCAGGCCTCTAGCGGGAGTGGGGACAGATACGCAGTATTTT
TRBV6-5	TRBJ1-2	-	many	CASSYSGRYTF	TGTGCCAGCAGTTACTCGGGGCGCTACACCTTC
TRBV29-1	TRBJ2-7	TRBD1	few	CSVLGTGGGDEQYF	TGCAGCGTCCTCGGGACAGGGGGAGGCGACGAGCAGTACTTC
TRBV27	TRBJ2-3	-	many	CASRGTYSTDTQYF	TGTGCCAGCAGGGGGACCTATAGCACAGATACGCAGTATTTT
TRBV7-3	TRBJ2-5	TRBD2	many	CASSLGLAGGLQETQYF	TGTGCCAGCAGCTTAGGACTAGCGGGGGGCCTCCAAGAGACCCAGTACTTC
TRBV11-2	TRBJ2-2	-	many	CASSYRRSNTGELFF	TGTGCCAGCAGTTACCGGAGATCAAACACCGGGGAGCTGTTTTTT
TRBV6-5	TRBJ1-1	-	few	CASSYYDIMNTEAFF	TGTGCCAGCAGTTACTACGACATAATGAACACTGAAGCTTTCTTT
TRBV4-1	TRBJ2-1	TRBD2	few	CASSQGPAGKINEQFF	TGCGCCAGCAGCCAAGGCCCAGCGGGAAAGATCAATGAGCAGTTCTTC
TRBV28	TRBJ2-1	TRBD2	-	CASSAGTIGRAGEQFF	TGTGCCAGCAGCGCCGGGACTATCGGCAGGGCCGGTGAGCAGTTCTTC
TRBV29-1	TRBJ1-3	-	many	CSVSAGTGNTIYF	TGCAGCGTTTCAGCAGGGACTGGAAACACCATATATTTT
TRBV20-1	TRBJ2-2	TRBD1	many	CSARQGQVNTGELFF	TGCAGTGCTAGACAGGGACAGGTCAACACCGGGGAGCTGTTTTTT
TRBV20-1	TRBJ2-3	-	many	CSASQGADTQYF	TGCAGTGCTAGCCAGGGAGCAGATACGCAGTATTTT
TRBV6-1	TRBJ1-1	-	many	CASSPLGGPLNTEAFF	TGTGCCAGCAGTCCCCTTGGGGGACCCCTGAACACTGAAGCTTTCTTT
TRBV7-9	TRBJ2-1	TRBD2	many	CASSSGSSYNEQFF	TGTGCCAGCAGTAGCGGGAGCTCCTACAATGAGCAGTTCTTC
TRBV7-2	TRBJ2-3	-	many	CASSLFPGSLDTQYF	TGTGCCAGCAGCTTATTCCCGGGAAGTCTAGATACGCAGTATTTT
TRBV7-2	TRBJ2-7	-	many	CASSEQISSYEQYF	TGTGCCAGCAGCGAACAGATTAGCTCCTACGAGCAGTACTTC
TRBV12-3/TRBV12-4	TRBJ1-2	-	many	CASSLRGQYNTF	TGTGCCAGCAGCCTGAGGGGACAATATAACACCTTC
TRBV6-2/TRBV6-3	TRBJ2-7	-	many	CASSYGADYEQYF	TGTGCCAGCAGTTACGGAGCTGATTACGAGCAGTACTTC
TRBV20-1	TRBJ2-3	-	many	CSASRGETDTQYF	TGCAGTGCTAGCAGGGGTGAGACAGATACGCAGTATTTT
TRBV4-1	TRBJ1-1	-	many	CASSQVGRGNTEAFF	TGCGCCAGCAGCCAAGTCGGCAGGGGAAACACTGAAGCTTTCTTT
TRBV28	TRBJ2-3	TRBD2	many	CASSFGGAGGADTQYF	TGTGCCAGCAGTTTCGGGGGAGCGGGAGGGGCAGATACGCAGTATTTT
TRBV12-3/TRBV12-4	TRBJ2-1	TRBD2	many	CASRGTRGAYNEQFF	TGTGCCAGCAGGGGGACTCGGGGGGCCTACAATGAGCAGTTCTTC
TRBV24-1	TRBJ2-7	TRBD1	-	CATSSGQGRYEQYF	TGTGCCACCAGTTCCGGACAGGGGCGGTACGAGCAGTACTTC
TRBV5-1	TRBJ2-3	-	-	CASSFYPGDTQYF	TGCGCCAGCAGCTTCTATCCCGGAGATACGCAGTATTTT
TRBV11-2	TRBJ2-1	TRBD2	many	CASSLGLAGRSSYNEQFF	TGTGCCAGCAGCTTAGGACTAGCGGGAAGGAGCTCCTACAATGAGCAGTTCTTC
TRBV7-9	TRBJ1-2	TRBD1	many	CASSPPGQAIYGYTF	TGTGCCAGCAGCCCCCCCGGACAGGCTATCTATGGCTACACCTTC
TRBV27	TRBJ2-1	TRBD2	-	CASTTLAGSSYNEQFF	TGTGCCAGCACTACTTTAGCGGGAAGCTCCTACAATGAGCAGTTCTTC
TRBV4-3	TRBJ1-5	-	many	CASSQDRYQPQHF	TGCGCCAGCAGCCAAGATCGGTATCAGCCCCAGCATTTT
TRBV28	TRBJ2-7	TRBD1	many	CASSGSTGVRSYEQYF	TGTGCCAGCAGTGGTAGTACAGGGGTAAGGTCCTACGAGCAGTACTTC
TRBV7-9	TRBJ2-7	TRBD1	few	CASSQGAGRGEQYF	TGTGCCAGCAGCCAGGGGGCAGGGAGAGGCGAGCAGTACTTC
TRBV20-1	TRBJ1-2	TRBD1	-	CSARPEGASGYTF	TGCAGTGCTAGACCCGAGGGGGCTAGTGGCTACACCTTC
TRBV28	TRBJ2-3	-	many	CASSPTFYTQYF	TGTGCCAGCAGCCCCACCTTTTATACGCAGTATTTT
TRBV2	TRBJ2-7	-	many	CASSGEEGSSYEQYF	TGTGCCAGCAGTGGCGAGGAGGGGTCTTCCTACGAGCAGTACTTC
TRBV29-1	TRBJ2-7	-	many	CSATEKDSYEQYF	TGCAGCGCCACCGAGAAGGACAGCTACGAGCAGTACTTC
TRBV10-3	TRBJ2-7	-	many	CAISAHTGVPYEQYF	TGTGCCATCAGTGCTCATACAGGTGTCCCCTACGAGCAGTACTTC
TRBV7-2	TRBJ1-5	-	few	CASSLAVRQGNQPQHF	TGTGCCAGCAGCTTAGCAGTGAGGCAGGGAAATCAGCCCCAGCATTTT